This paragraph reports one TCR beta chain. What it binds is not known. CDR1 SGHAT and CDR2 FQNNGV come from the germline V gene. The V segment lost 5 bases and the J segment 7 bases; nucleotides outside the gene matches: 3. CDR3 length: 14 residues. The data stem from a study of STAT5B mutations in CD4+ large granular lymphocyte leukemia. Overall study findings and caveats: Main leukemic clonotypes were patient-specific, but about 26% appeared at low frequency elsewhere.

Study processing details: The detection floor for productive clonotype frequency was 2.59 x 10-5. Method: immunoSEQ multiplex PCR; TCRdb's copy keeps in-frame clones and lacks some. V and J calls and clone size are those listed in that table; D and trimming were worked out from the DNA. The top ten clones hold less than 3.5% of a sample with roughly 30,000 clones, roughly nine tenths of them seen once. The V and J genes are TRBV11-2 and TRBJ1-6; 9 nucleotides agree with TRBD1. This receptor was identified in a human donor in good health. Material for sequencing was CD4+ T cells from blood buffy coats. CDR3 in amino acids: CASSPDRGNSPLHF. The CDR3 DNA reads as TGTGCCAGCAGCCCAGACAGGGGGAATTCACCCCTCCACTTT.